This paragraph covers one T cell receptor (beta chain) sequence. This CDR3 is built from 13 residues. Trimming at V came to 4 bases and at J to 7 bases, leaving 2 bases not matched to a gene. Germline assignment: CDR1 LNHDA and CDR2 SQIVND (reference sequence). This record comes from a study of T-cell memory formation after mild COVID-19. From the 5' RACE reads, TCRdb called clonotypes with MiXCR, one entry per CDR3 protein. Of about 130,000 distinct CDR3 sequences listed, approximately 16% are singletons. The TCR originated in an adult woman who had mild COVID-19 (a few samples of this study predate the infection). Cell type and time point are not known. V gene TRBV19 combines with J gene TRBJ1-4; 8 bases fit TRBD1. Material: PBMCs or a T cell subset sorted from them (not recorded which). The CDR3, as DNA: TGTGCCAGTAGTAAAGGACAGGGTGAAAAACTGTTTTTT. Its translation is CASSKGQGEKLFF.